This T cell receptor (beta chain) was sequenced for a study of beta chain features in type 1 diabetes. Study in general: Sorted cells examined across all samples numbered roughly 99,000,000.

The whole isolated RNA underwent reverse transcription, so sequencing captured expressed TCRB transcripts. This table comes from immunoSEQ multiplex PCR, and its TCRdb copy is limited to in-frame clones, with some not included. The sample consists of roughly 700,000 clones, 13% of them appearing once. Sorted CD4+ subsets: naive, central memory, regulatory, stem cell-like memory (CD45RO/CCR7/CD25/CD127/CD95/CD27 panel). Comments on this clone: The antigen remains unidentified.

The V segment lost 5 bases and the J segment 7 bases; nucleotides outside the gene matches: 10. This CDR3 has 15 residues. The germline V gene has CDR1 SNHLY and CDR2 FYNNEI. Study-level points and caveats: Insertions were fewer and deletions more numerous at VDJ junctions in type 1 diabetes patients. Shortening that was moderate but significant affected the TCRB CDR3s of Type 1 diabetes patients in all four CD4+ subsets.

The source of this sequence is a man aged 18 to 30 with type 1 diabetes. The material sequenced was naive CD4+ T cells from blood. This chain joins TRBV2 and TRBJ2-2; 7 bases agree with TRBD1. The CDR3 protein is CASSFTGAYGGELFF. CDR3 DNA sequence: TGTGCCAGCAGTTTCACAGGGGCCTATGGCGGGGAGCTGTTTTTT.